This TCR beta chain was sequenced in a study of beta chain features in type 1 diabetes. In this sample, this clone turned up many times. No antigen is known for it. The CDR3 runs 15 residues. Trimming removed 6 bases from V and 5 bases from J, with 16 bases in between. Germline CDR1 is MDHEN and CDR2 is SYDVKM. Points from the study as a whole: The naive, central memory and Treg TCRB repertoires looked more alike in patients than they did in healthy donors.

The isolated RNA, all of it, was reverse transcribed, so expressed TCRB transcripts were what got sequenced. The table came from immunoSEQ multiplex PCR; TCRdb's copy has only in-frame clones and leaves some out. The sample lists about 220,000 clones, roughly a tenth occurring once. The V call is TRBV28, the J call TRBJ2-2, with a possible D match to TRBD2 (5 bases). Source material: central memory CD4+ T cells from blood. This TCR was recovered from a man aged 18 to 35 in good health. The CDR3 nucleotides are TGTGCCAGCAGCCCCCCGAGACTAAAGACCGGGGAGCTGTTTTTT. Residues: CASSPPRLKTGELFF.